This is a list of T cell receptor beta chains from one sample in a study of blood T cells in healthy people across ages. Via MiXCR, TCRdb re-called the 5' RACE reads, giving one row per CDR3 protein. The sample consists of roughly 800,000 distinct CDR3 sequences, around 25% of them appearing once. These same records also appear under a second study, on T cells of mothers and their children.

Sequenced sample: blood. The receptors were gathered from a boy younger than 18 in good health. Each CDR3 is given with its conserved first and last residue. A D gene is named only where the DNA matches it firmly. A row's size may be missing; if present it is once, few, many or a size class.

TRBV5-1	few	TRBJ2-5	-	TGCGCCAGCAGCTTGGGGCTAGCCCATAACCAAGAGACCCAGTACTTC	CASSLGLAHNQETQYF
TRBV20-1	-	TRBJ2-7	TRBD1	TGCAGTGCTTCAGGGACAGTACACTACGAGCAGTACTTC	CSASGTVHYEQYF
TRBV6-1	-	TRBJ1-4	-	TGTGCCAGCAGTCGGAAGAGTAATGAAAAACTGTTTTTT	CASSRKSNEKLFF
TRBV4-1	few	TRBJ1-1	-	TGCGCCAGCAGCCAACCCACCCAGGGGATGAACACTGAAGCTTTCTTT	CASSQPTQGMNTEAFF
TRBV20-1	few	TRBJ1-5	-	TGCAGTGCTCCGCCCCGTTGGGATCAGCCCCAGCATTTT	CSAPPRWDQPQHF
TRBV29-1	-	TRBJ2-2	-	TGCAGCGCCGAGGGACTTACCGGGGAGCTGTTTTTT	CSAEGLTGELFF
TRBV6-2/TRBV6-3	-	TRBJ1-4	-	TGTGCCAGCAGTTCTGGAGAGTTGGTTGAAAAACTGTTTTTT	CASSSGELVEKLFF
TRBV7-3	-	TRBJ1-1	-	TGTGCCAGCAGCAGGACGAACGGGGGGACTGAAGCTTTCTTT	CASSRTNGGTEAFF
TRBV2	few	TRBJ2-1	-	TGTGCCAGCAGTGTGCGGGAGCAGTTCTTC	CASSVREQFF
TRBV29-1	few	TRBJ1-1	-	TGCAGCGTTGTCGGCAGCTGGATTCGGGGGAACACTGAAGCTTTCTTT	CSVVGSWIRGNTEAFF
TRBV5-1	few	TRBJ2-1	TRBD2	TGCGCCAGCAGCTTGATGGGCGGGAGTGCGAATGAGCAGTTCTTC	CASSLMGGSANEQFF
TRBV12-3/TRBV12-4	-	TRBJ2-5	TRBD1	TGTGCCAGCAGTTTAGCTCCGGGACAGGGGACAGAGACCCAGTACTTC	CASSLAPGQGTETQYF
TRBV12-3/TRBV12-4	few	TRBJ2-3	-	TGTGCCAGCAGTTTCGACAGCTACACAGATACGCAGTATTTT	CASSFDSYTDTQYF
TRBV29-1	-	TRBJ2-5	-	TGCAGCGTTGAAGATCCGGACAGCGGCCCGTTCTTC	CSVEDPDSGPFF
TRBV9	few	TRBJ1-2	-	TGTGCCAGCAGCCCCGGAAGGGCCTATGGCTACACCTTC	CASSPGRAYGYTF
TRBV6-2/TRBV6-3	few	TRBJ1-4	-	TGTGCCAGCAGTTACGGAAGGGAGGATTATGAAAAACTGTTTTTT	CASSYGREDYEKLFF
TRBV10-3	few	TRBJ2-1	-	TGTGCCATCAGTGAGTCCGGGGTGCAGTTCTTC	CAISESGVQFF
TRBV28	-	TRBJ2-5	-	TGTGCCAGCAGTTTATCGGCAGCGGAGCAAGAGACCCAGTACTTC	CASSLSAAEQETQYF
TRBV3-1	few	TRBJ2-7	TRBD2	TGTGCCAGCAGCCAAGCCCCGGGACTAAGCAACCACGAGCAATACTTC	CASSQAPGLSNHEQYF
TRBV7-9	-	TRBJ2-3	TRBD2	TGTGCCAGCAGCTTAGACGAGGGACTAGCGGGGGCCCCCACAGATACGCAGTATTTT	CASSLDEGLAGAPTDTQYF
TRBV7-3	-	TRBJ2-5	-	TGTGCCAGCAGCTTTGGACAGGCGTCGGGAGAGGAAGAGACCCAGTACTTC	CASSFGQASGEEETQYF
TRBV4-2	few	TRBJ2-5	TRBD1	TGTGCCAGCAGCCAAGTGGGTGACAGGGGAATTGAGCAGTACTTC	CASSQVGDRGIEQYF